This T cell receptor beta chain emerged from a study of blood T cells in healthy people across ages. For the study at large: Template switching picked up about one barcoded beta molecule for each two T cells.

A J-beta primer mix and a sample-barcoded 5' primer were used in a second PCR of about 7 to 12 cycles. Each cDNA was tagged by a template-switch adaptor containing 12 random nucleotides. One entry per CDR3 protein results from TCRdb running MiXCR on the 5' RACE reads. The sample yields some 1.4 million distinct CDR3 sequences, approximately 40% seen once. Researchers collected approximately 9.5 milliliters of peripheral blood from every single donor. This CDR3 has 17 amino acids. Germline lookup yields CDR1 MGHRA and CDR2 YSYEKL. J lost 9 bases, V lost 3 bases, and 15 bases had no gene match. The sample comprised blood. The TCR was taken from a woman under 30 in good health. The rearrangement links TRBV4-1 to TRBJ2-1; 9 positions agree with TRBD2. The CDR3 region is CASSHGEAGGPRTEQFF. The CDR3 DNA is TGCGCCAGCAGCCATGGAGAGGCGGGAGGGCCAAGAACTGAGCAGTTCTTC.